This record concerns one T cell receptor beta chain sequence. This entry comes from a study of T cells expressing NK-cell markers. TCRdb processed the 5' RACE reads again and assigns one entry to each CDR3 protein, with no DNA. This listing includes about 460,000 distinct CDR3 sequences. This CDR3 has 13 amino acids. From germline, CDR1 is MNHNS and CDR2 SASEGT. The sequence came from a woman aged 45-65 years in good health. J is TRBJ2-2 and V is TRBV6-1; the TCRdb D gene call, TRBD1, has no DNA to confirm it. Sequenced material: blood T cells: a sorted CD56 or NKG2C T cell subset, CD4+ or CD8+ T cells, or bulk PBMC T cells (not recorded which). The CDR3 here is CASGTGVAGELFF.